Sequencing of this T cell receptor (beta chain) was carried out in a study of control samples from healthy donors and cancer patients. TCRdb's table, derived via immunoSEQ multiplex PCR, lists solely in-frame clones and lacks some. The table records tens of thousands of clones, more than 75% of them present only once. CDR1 and CDR2 (germline): KGHSH, LQKENI. V was cut by 6 bases and J by 0 bases, with 15 bases left in between. The CDR3 contains 16 residues. The gene calls are TRBV18 and TRBJ1-3; D remains unclear. The clonotype comes from a woman aged 50 to 60 in good health. The specimen sequenced was blood. CDR3 DNA sequence: TGTGCCAGCTCCCTCAATGGACGGGACTCTGGAAACACCATATATTTT. Residues: CASSLNGRDSGNTIYF.